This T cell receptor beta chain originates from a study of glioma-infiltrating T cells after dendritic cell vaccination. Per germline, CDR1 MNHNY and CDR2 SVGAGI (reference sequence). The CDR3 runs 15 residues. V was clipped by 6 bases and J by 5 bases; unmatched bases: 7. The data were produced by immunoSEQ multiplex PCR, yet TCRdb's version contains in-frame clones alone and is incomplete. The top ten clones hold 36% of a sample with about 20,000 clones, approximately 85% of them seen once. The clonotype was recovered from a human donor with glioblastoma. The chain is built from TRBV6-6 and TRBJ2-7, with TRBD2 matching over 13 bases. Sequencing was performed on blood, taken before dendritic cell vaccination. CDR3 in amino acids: CASSLTSGRAHEQYF. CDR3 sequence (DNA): TGTGCCAGCAGCCTAACTAGCGGGAGGGCCCACGAGCAGTACTTC.